One and the same sample provided the 31 T cell receptor beta chains below, sequenced in a study of cytomegalovirus exposure and HLA in healthy donors (dated by TCRdb to about 2017). The library relied on the immunoSEQ multiplex PCR assay. The source is immuneACCESS, and TCRdb retained only in-frame sequences with V and J called. Part of the clones is not carried over; for the studies checked, unresolved V genes explain less than half of this, and the remainder is unexplained. This sample comprises 65,000 to 85,000 clones, around 95% of them detected only once. The ten most abundant clones make up more than 0.6% of the sample. Material for sequencing was PBMCs. The origin of the receptors is a woman aged 18-35 years in good health and CMV-seronegative.

The chain employs TRBV4-1 and TRBJ1-5; 8 nucleotides align to TRBD1. The junction had 8 bases not matched to a gene; V was cut back by 2 bases and J by 5 bases. Germline lookup yields CDR1 MGHRA and CDR2 YSYEKL. The CDR3 totals 16 residues. Here the CDR3 reads CASSQFDRGRDQPQHF. CDR3 DNA: TGCGCCAGCAGCCAATTCGACAGGGGCCGGGATCAGCCCCAGCATTTT.

This rearrangement joins TRBV9 to TRBJ1-3; D remains ambiguous. Germline V gene data show CDR1 as SGDLS and CDR2 as YYNGEE. The CDR3 is made up of 14 amino acids. V was cut by 2 bases and J by 0 bases, with 6 bases left in between. The CDR3 region is CASSVQNSGNTIYF. The CDR3 bases are TGTGCCAGCAGCGTTCAGAACTCTGGAAACACCATATATTTT.

J is TRBJ1-1 and V is TRBV7-2; D perhaps matches TRBD1 (5 bases). Looked up from germline, CDR1 is SGHTA and CDR2 is FQGNSA. Between the trimmed V and J ends, which lost 5 bases and 0 bases, there was a span of 16 bases. The CDR3 covers 16 residues. This CDR3 reads CASSQDRLFMNTEAFF. CDR3 bases: TGTGCCAGCAGCCAAGACAGACTCTTCATGAACACTGAAGCTTTCTTT.

In this sample, this clone turned up once. The rearrangement joins TRBV5-5 to TRBJ1-5, with TRBD1 matching 10 bases. The CDR3 is made up of 17 amino acids. Germline V gene data show CDR1 as SGHKS and CDR2 as YYEKEE (reference sequence). V was clipped by 2 bases and J by 5 bases; unmatched bases: 10. The CDR3 nucleotides read TGTGCCAGCAGCTTTTCCGTGTTCGGGACAGGGGATCAGCCCCAGCATTTT. This translates into CASSFSVFGTGDQPQHF.

V gene TRBV28 combines with J gene TRBJ1-4, with 9 bases aligning to TRBD1. The germline V gene encodes CDR1 MDHEN and CDR2 SYDVKM. V was pared by 10 bases and J by 7 bases, with 10 bases of the junction left unmatched. This CDR3 region has 14 residues. CDR3 DNA: TGTGCCACAGAACAGGGGGCTTTCGGTGAAAAACTGTTTTTT. This codes for CATEQGAFGEKLFF.

V is TRBV7-2 and J is TRBJ2-5; weak D call: TRBD2 (6 bases). In germline, CDR1 is SGHTA, CDR2 FQGNSA. Trimming removed 4 bases at V and 4 bases at J, with 16 bases between. The CDR3 has 15 residues. The CDR3 protein is CASSSHSGPGETQYF. CDR3 nucleotides: TGTGCCAGCAGCTCACATAGCGGACCCGGAGAGACCCAGTACTTC.

The rearrangement joins TRBV9 to TRBJ2-1; perhaps TRBD2 as D (6 bases). Germline V gene data show CDR1 as SGDLS and CDR2 as YYNGEE. V lost 0 bases and J 8 bases, leaving 15 bases between the germline ends. This CDR3 is built from 15 residues. CDR3 nucleotide sequence: TGTGCCAGCAGCGTAGGGGGACTCCCTCGGTATGAGCAGTTCTTC. Its translation is CASSVGGLPRYEQFF.

V gene TRBV9 combines with J gene TRBJ2-5, with TRBD1 matching over 7 bases. After removal of 4 bases from V and 4 bases from J, the junction contained 10 bases not matched to a gene. CDR1 and CDR2 from the germline V gene are SGDLS and YYNGEE. The CDR3 totals 15 residues. CDR3 region: CASSPSQGHGETQYF. For the CDR3, the DNA is TGTGCCAGCAGCCCTTCACAGGGGCATGGAGAGACCCAGTACTTC.

This clone appeared a single time. CDR3 region: CASSSVTAAAGELFF. The CDR3 DNA reads TGTGCCAGTAGTAGTGTGACGGCCGCGGCCGGGGAGCTGTTTTTT. V and J are TRBV19 and TRBJ2-2; D remains unclear. Germline V gene data show CDR1 as LNHDA and CDR2 as SQIVND (reference sequence). The CDR3 contains 15 residues. The ends were cut back, 4 bases at V and 6 bases at J, with 15 bases in the middle.

The chain combines TRBV6-6 with TRBJ1-3, with D perhaps TRBD1 (6 bases). This CDR3 is 15 amino acids long. With 5 bases removed from V and 4 bases from J, the gap between germline ends came to 15 bases. Germline V gives CDR1 MNHNY, CDR2 SVGAGI (reference sequence). CDR3 in amino acids: CASSPYRVGGNTIYF. The CDR3 DNA is TGTGCCAGCAGTCCGTACAGGGTGGGAGGAAACACCATATATTTT.

This clone was detected once. This chain uses TRBV9 with TRBJ2-3; D perhaps matches TRBD1 (6 bases). V shed 5 bases and J shed 0 bases, with 13 bases lying between them. The CDR3 is 15 amino acids. Germline V gives CDR1 SGDLS, CDR2 YYNGEE. Written as DNA, the CDR3 is TGTGCCAGCAGTGCCGACAGGCCTAGCACAGATACGCAGTATTTT. Amino acid sequence: CASSADRPSTDTQYF.

The chain joins TRBV7-8 to TRBJ2-5; 10 bases are shared with TRBD2. J was trimmed by 5 bases and V by 4 bases; bases with no gene match: 13. This CDR3 has 17 residues. Germline CDR1 reads SGHVS; CDR2 reads FQNEAQ. In DNA, the CDR3 is TGTGCCAGCAGCTACCTACCTGGACTAGCGGCGCGGGAGACCCAGTACTTC. Protein product: CASSYLPGLAARETQYF.

The DNA for the CDR3 is TGCGCCAGCAGTCGCAGGGAGGCCATCGGGGAGCTGTTTTTT. Encoded protein: CASSRREAIGELFF. The chain joins TRBV5-1 to TRBJ2-2; possibly TRBD2 for D (6 bases). The germline V gene has CDR1 SGHRS and CDR2 YFSETQ. Deletions cut 5 bases from V and 7 bases from J, with 15 bases between. CDR3 size: 14 residues.

Here the CDR3 reads CASSFQGGYGYTF. The CDR3 coding sequence is TGTGCCAGCAGCTTTCAGGGAGGCTATGGCTACACCTTC. The rearrangement links TRBV7-2 to TRBJ1-2; a possible D gene is TRBD1 (5 bases). Germline-derived CDR1 and CDR2 are SGHTA and FQGNSA. This CDR3 spans 13 amino acids. The V and J ends lost 3 bases and 4 bases respectively, with 9 bases between them.

The chain is built from TRBV7-9 and TRBJ2-6, with D maybe TRBD1 (5 bases). The CDR3 totals 19 residues. Trimming shortened V by 2 bases and J by 0 bases, and 17 bases separated the two germline ends. Germline CDR1 and CDR2: SEHNR and FQNEAQ (reference sequence). This CDR3 is CASSLLGIRAYSGANVLTF. In nucleotides, the CDR3 is TGTGCCAGCAGCTTACTGGGCATCAGGGCCTACTCTGGGGCCAACGTCCTGACTTTC.

The rearrangement uses TRBV19 and TRBJ1-1, with 9 bases fitting TRBD1. The CDR3 loop spans 12 amino acids. From germline, CDR1 is LNHDA and CDR2 SQIVND (reference sequence). Losses at the gene ends were 10 bases for V and 3 bases for J; bases not matched to a gene: 3. CDR3 sequence: CATTGGHTEAFF. The CDR3 DNA reads as TGTGCCACCACAGGGGGCCACACTGAAGCTTTCTTT.

The chain combines TRBV4-3 with TRBJ2-5, with D possibly matching TRBD1 (5 bases). V was shortened by 0 bases and J by 3 bases, with 8 bases between the two germline ends. The CDR3 runs to 14 residues. Per the germline V gene, CDR1 is LGHNA and CDR2 is YSLEER. Here the CDR3 DNA reads TGCGCCAGCAGCCAAGATCCCAGGGAAGAGACCCAGTACTTC. Residues: CASSQDPREETQYF.

The gene calls are TRBV10-3 and TRBJ2-6, with TRBD2 as a possible D gene (6 bases). Trimming cost V 2 bases and J 9 bases, with 11 bases left between them. This CDR3 has 14 residues. Germline CDR1 ENHRY, CDR2 SYGVKD. Written as DNA, the CDR3 is TGTGCCATCAGTGAGCCTAGCGCGATCAACGTCCTGACTTTC. This codes for CAISEPSAINVLTF.

There are a few counts of this clone. The chain uses TRBV9 and TRBJ1-2, with no clear D. CDR3 length: 11 residues. Germline CDR1 is SGDLS and CDR2 is YYNGEE. V lost 4 bases, J lost 6 bases, and 7 bases lay in between. CDR3 protein: CASSRTDGYTF. The CDR3, as DNA: TGTGCCAGCAGCAGAACAGATGGCTACACCTTC.

This chain joins TRBV7-8 and TRBJ2-4; weak D call: TRBD1 (5 bases). This CDR3 has 15 residues. The germline CDR1 and CDR2 sequences are SGHVS and FQNEAQ. V shed 5 bases and J shed 7 bases, with 18 bases lying between them. The CDR3 here is CASSISGQGTNIQYF. As DNA, the CDR3 is TGTGCCAGCAGCATTAGTGGTCAGGGAACCAACATTCAGTACTTC.

The J gene is TRBJ1-2, the V gene TRBV6-6; maybe TRBD1 (6 bases). Trimming stripped 6 bases from V and 7 bases from J, with 15 bases between. The CDR3 spans 13 residues. Germline V gene lookup returns CDR1 MNHNY and CDR2 SVGAGI (reference sequence). CDR3 nucleotide sequence: TGTGCCAGCAGCCCAACAGGGTGGGGTGGCTACACCTTC. Protein: CASSPTGWGGYTF.

The V and J genes are TRBV10-2 and TRBJ1-6; possibly TRBD1 for D (5 bases). The V end lost 7 bases, the J end lost 9 bases, and 13 bases lay between the germline ends. CDR1 is WSHSY, CDR2 SAAADI, per germline. The CDR3 is 13 residues long. CDR3 residues: CASIQGDGSPLHF. DNA of the CDR3: TGCGCCAGCATTCAAGGGGATGGTTCACCCCTCCACTTT.

The chain links TRBV30 to TRBJ1-5; tentative D call: TRBD1 (6 bases). This CDR3 comprises 15 residues. V was cut by 4 bases and J by 1 base, with 14 bases left in between. Germline loops: CDR1 GTSNPN, CDR2 SVGIG (reference sequence). DNA for the CDR3: TGTGCCTGGAATCCCCAGGGGTTAAGCAATCAGCCCCAGCATTTT. This encodes CAWNPQGLSNQPQHF.

This clone is a singleton in its sample. The chain links TRBV2 to TRBJ1-1; tentatively, D is TRBD1 (6 bases). The V end was cut by 9 bases, the J end by 3 bases, with 26 bases between. Germline assignment: CDR1 SNHLY and CDR2 FYNNEI. There are 17 residues in the CDR3. The CDR3 nucleotides read TGTGCCAGACGTCGAGGGGGAAGGGAGTTAAGTGACACTGAAGCTTTCTTT. Protein sequence: CARRRGGRELSDTEAFF.

The chain has TRBV4-3 and TRBJ2-5; 12 nucleotides line up with TRBD2. V was clipped by 1 base and J by 5 bases; unmatched bases: 5. Per the germline V gene, CDR1 is LGHNA and CDR2 is YSLEER. This CDR3 has 16 residues. The DNA of the CDR3 is TGCGCCAGCAGCCAAGGCGCTAGCGGGGGGGCGGAGACCCAGTACTTC. It is translated as CASSQGASGGAETQYF.

The chain employs TRBV10-2 and TRBJ2-1, with 8 bases fitting TRBD1. There are 15 residues in the CDR3. The V and J ends lost 7 bases and 2 bases, in that order; junction bases with no gene match: 7. The germline V gene encodes CDR1 WSHSY and CDR2 SAAADI. The CDR3 is CASIGQGGAYNEQFF. CDR3 DNA: TGCGCCAGCATAGGACAGGGAGGAGCCTACAATGAGCAGTTCTTC.

The chain uses TRBV27 and TRBJ2-3, with unresolved D. CDR1 and CDR2 from the germline V gene are MNHEY and SMNVEV (reference sequence). This CDR3 is built from 21 residues. Trimming stripped 3 bases from V and 5 bases from J, with 33 bases between. The CDR3, as DNA: TGTGCCAGCAGTTTTATTGTTGGCGGTCGCCGAGCACACCTCGCCAGAGATACGCAGTATTTT. This gives the protein CASSFIVGGRRAHLARDTQYF.

V usage is TRBV9 and J usage is TRBJ2-2, with TRBD2 identical over 7 bases. V was clipped by 3 bases and J by 5 bases; unmatched bases: 10. Germline lookup yields CDR1 SGDLS and CDR2 YYNGEE. The CDR3 has 16 residues. CDR3 region: CASSARGGLSTGELFF. Here the CDR3 DNA reads TGTGCCAGCAGCGCGAGGGGAGGGCTCTCGACCGGGGAGCTGTTTTTT.

The rearrangement joins TRBV5-1 to TRBJ2-5; the match to TRBD1 covers 10 bases. This CDR3 spans 15 amino acids. From germline, CDR1 is SGHRS and CDR2 YFSETQ. V lost 2 bases to trimming and J lost 0 bases; unmatched junction nucleotides: 1. The CDR3 loop is CASSFGTGDQETQYF. DNA of the CDR3: TGCGCCAGCAGCTTTGGGACAGGGGACCAAGAGACCCAGTACTTC.

The chain combines TRBV6-5 with TRBJ2-7; 8 bases are a match to TRBD1. CDR3 length: 14 residues. The trim removed 7 bases at V and 5 bases at J, leaving 10 bases unmatched. The V gene's germline CDR1 is MNHEY and CDR2 SVGAGI. The CDR3 nucleotides are TGTGCCAGCACCCCAGGGGGCGATTATGACGAGCAGTACTTC. Translated, it gives CASTPGGDYDEQYF.

The rearrangement uses TRBV7-7 and TRBJ2-2; a weak D match, TRBD2 (6 bases). Trimming pared 3 bases from V and 3 bases from J, leaving 14 bases between. Germline values: CDR1 SSHAT, CDR2 FNYEAQ (reference sequence). The CDR3 contains 16 residues. The CDR3 nucleotides read TGTGCCAGCAGCTTTATGGACCCGGGGGACACCGGGGAGCTGTTTTTT. Translation gives CASSFMDPGDTGELFF.